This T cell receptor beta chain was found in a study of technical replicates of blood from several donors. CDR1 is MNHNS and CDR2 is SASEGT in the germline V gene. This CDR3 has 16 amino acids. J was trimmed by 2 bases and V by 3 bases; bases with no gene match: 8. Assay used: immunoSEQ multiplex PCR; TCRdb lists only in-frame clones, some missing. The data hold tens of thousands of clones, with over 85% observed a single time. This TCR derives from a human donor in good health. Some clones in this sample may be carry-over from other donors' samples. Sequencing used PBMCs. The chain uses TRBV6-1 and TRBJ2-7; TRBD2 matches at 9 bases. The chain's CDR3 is CASSEDLGLATYEQYF. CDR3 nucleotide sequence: TGTGCCAGCAGTGAGGACCTGGGACTAGCTACCTACGAGCAGTACTTC.